Sequencing of this T cell receptor beta chain was carried out in a study of T-cell memory formation after mild COVID-19. Findings of the study overall: Clones from the second wave (peaking day 37) had unconfirmed SARS-CoV-2 specificity. CM and EM subsets held most contracting CD4+ clones; EMRA held CD8+ ones.

This clonotype was detected only a few times. Antigen unknown. TCRdb used MiXCR to reprocess the 5' RACE reads, holding one entry per CDR3 protein. The sample carries approximately 60,000 distinct CDR3 sequences, approximately 9.5% recorded once. CDR3 size: 16 residues. Germline V gives CDR1 LNHDA, CDR2 SQIVND (reference sequence). Deletions cut 4 bases from V and 2 bases from J, with 17 bases between. This chain uses TRBV19 with TRBJ2-5; a weak D match, TRBD1 (6 bases). This TCR was recovered from a man younger than 35 who had mild COVID-19 (a few samples of this study predate the infection). Cell type and time point are not known. Specimen: PBMCs or a T cell subset sorted from them (not recorded which). The CDR3 DNA sequence: TGTGCCAGTAGTAAGAGGCAGGGGCGGCTTCAAGAGACCCAGTACTTC. Its protein is CASSKRQGRLQETQYF.